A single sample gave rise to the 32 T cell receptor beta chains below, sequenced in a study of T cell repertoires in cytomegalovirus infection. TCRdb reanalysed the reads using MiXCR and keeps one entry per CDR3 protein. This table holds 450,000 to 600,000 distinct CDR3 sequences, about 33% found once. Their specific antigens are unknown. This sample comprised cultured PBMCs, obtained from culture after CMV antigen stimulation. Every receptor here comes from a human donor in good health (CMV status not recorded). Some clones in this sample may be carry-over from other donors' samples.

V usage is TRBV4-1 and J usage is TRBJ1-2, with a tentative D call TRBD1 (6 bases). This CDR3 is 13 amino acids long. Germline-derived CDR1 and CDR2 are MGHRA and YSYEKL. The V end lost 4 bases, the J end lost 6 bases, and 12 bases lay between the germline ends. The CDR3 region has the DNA TGCGCCAGCAGCCGCGCCGGGGGGCATGGCTACACCTTC. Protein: CASSRAGGHGYTF.

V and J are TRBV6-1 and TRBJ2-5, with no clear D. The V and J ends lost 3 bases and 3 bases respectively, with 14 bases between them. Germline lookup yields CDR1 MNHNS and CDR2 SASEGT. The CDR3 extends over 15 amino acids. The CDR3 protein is CASSDLLYSKETQYF. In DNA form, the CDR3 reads TGTGCCAGCAGTGACTTACTTTACTCGAAAGAGACCCAGTACTTC.

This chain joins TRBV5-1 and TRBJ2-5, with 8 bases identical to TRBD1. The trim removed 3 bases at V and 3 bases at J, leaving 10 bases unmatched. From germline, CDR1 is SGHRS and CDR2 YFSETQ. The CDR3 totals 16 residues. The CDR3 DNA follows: TGCGCCAGCAGCTCCGGACAGGGCTGGGGTAAAGAGACCCAGTACTTC. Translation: CASSSGQGWGKETQYF.

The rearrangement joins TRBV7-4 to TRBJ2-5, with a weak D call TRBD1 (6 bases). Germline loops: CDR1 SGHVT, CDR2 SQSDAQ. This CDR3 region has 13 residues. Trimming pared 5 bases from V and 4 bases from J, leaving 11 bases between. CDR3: CASSHRELETQYF. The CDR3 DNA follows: TGTGCCAGCAGCCACAGGGAGTTAGAGACCCAGTACTTC.

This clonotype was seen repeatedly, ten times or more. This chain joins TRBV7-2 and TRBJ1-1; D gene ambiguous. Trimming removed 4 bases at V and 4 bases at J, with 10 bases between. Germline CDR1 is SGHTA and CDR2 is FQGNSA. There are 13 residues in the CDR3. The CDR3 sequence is CASSSTGATEAFF. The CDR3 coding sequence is TGTGCCAGCAGCTCGACCGGCGCCACTGAAGCTTTCTTT.

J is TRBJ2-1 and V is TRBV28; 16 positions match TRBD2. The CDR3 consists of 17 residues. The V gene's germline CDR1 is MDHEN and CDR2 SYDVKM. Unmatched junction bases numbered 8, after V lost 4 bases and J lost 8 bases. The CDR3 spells CASSSGTSGRAVDEQFF. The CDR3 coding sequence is TGTGCCAGCAGTTCCGGGACTAGCGGGAGGGCCGTGGATGAGCAGTTCTTC. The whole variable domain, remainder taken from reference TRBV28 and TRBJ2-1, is DVKVTQSSRYLVKRTGEKVFLECVQDMDHENMFWYRQDPGLGLRLIYFSYDVKMKEKGDIPEGYSVSREKKERFSLILESASTNQTSMYLCASSSGTSGRAVDEQFFGPGTRLTVL.

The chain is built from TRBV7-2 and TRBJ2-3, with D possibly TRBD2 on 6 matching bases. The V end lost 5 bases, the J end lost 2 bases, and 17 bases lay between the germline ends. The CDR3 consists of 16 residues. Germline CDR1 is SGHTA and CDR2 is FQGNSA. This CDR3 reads CASSPPGLGPTDTQYF. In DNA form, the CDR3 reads TGTGCCAGCAGCCCCCCGGGACTGGGCCCCACAGATACGCAGTATTTT.

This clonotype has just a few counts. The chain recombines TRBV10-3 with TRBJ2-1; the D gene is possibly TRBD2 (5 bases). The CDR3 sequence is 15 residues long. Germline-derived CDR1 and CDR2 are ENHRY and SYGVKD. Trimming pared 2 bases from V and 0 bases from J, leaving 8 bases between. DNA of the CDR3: TGTGCCATCAGTGAGGCGGGCCGCTCCTACAATGAGCAGTTCTTC. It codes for CAISEAGRSYNEQFF.

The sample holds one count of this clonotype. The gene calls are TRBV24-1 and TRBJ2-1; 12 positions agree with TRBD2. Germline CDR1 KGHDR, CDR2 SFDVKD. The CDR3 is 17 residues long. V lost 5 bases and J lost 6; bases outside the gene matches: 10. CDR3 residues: CATSGRTSGEFANEQFF. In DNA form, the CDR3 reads TGTGCCACCAGTGGTCGGACTAGCGGGGAGTTCGCCAATGAGCAGTTCTTC.

CDR3 residues: CASRQGARGETQYF. The CDR3 DNA is TGTGCCAGCCGACAGGGGGCAAGGGGGGAGACCCAGTACTTC. This chain connects TRBV6-5 to TRBJ2-5; TRBD1 agrees at 10 bases. Germline V lookup: CDR1 MNHEY, CDR2 SVGAGI. The CDR3 is made up of 14 amino acids. With V trimmed by 8 bases and J by 5 bases, 8 bases remained unmatched.

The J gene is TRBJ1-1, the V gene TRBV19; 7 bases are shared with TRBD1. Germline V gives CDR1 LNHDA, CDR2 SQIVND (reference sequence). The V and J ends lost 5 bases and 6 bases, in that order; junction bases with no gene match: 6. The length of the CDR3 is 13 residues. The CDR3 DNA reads TGTGCCAGTAGTGCCGAGACAGGGTCTGAAGCTTTCTTT. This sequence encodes CASSAETGSEAFF.

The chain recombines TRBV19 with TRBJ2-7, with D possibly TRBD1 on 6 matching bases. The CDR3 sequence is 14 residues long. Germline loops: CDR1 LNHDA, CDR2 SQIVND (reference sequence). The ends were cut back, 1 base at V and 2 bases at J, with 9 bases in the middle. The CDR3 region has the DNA TGTGCCAGTAGTATAGGGGACATCGCCTACGAGCAGTACTTC. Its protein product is CASSIGDIAYEQYF.

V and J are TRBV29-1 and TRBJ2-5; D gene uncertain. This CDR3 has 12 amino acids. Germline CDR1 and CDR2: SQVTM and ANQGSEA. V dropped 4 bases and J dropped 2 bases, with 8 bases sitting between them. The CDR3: CSVVRNQETQYF. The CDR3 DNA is TGCAGCGTTGTAAGAAATCAAGAGACCCAGTACTTC. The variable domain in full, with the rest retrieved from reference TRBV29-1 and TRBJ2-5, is SAVISQKPSRDICQRGTSLTIQCQVDSQVTMMFWYRQQPGQSLTLIATANQGSEATYESGFVIDKFPISRPNLTFSTLTVSNMSPEDSSIYLCSVVRNQETQYFGPGTRLLVL.

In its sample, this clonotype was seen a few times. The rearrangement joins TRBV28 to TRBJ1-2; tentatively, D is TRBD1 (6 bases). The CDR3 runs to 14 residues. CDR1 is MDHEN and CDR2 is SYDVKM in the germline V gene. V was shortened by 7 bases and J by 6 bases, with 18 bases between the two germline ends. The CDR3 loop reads CASIRGADNDGYTF. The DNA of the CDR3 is TGTGCCAGCATTCGGGGGGCTGATAATGATGGCTACACCTTC.

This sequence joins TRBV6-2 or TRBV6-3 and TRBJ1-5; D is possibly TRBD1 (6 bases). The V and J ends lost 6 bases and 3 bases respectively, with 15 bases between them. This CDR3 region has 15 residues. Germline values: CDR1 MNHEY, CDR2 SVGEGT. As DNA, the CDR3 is TGTGCCAGCAGGCTACCGGGACAACACAATCAGCCCCAGCATTTT. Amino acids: CASRLPGQHNQPQHF.

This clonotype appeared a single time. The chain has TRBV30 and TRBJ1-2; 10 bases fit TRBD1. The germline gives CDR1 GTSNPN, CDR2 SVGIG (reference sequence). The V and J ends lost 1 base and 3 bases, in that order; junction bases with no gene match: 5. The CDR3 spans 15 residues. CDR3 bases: TGTGCCTGGAGTGAGGGACAGGGGCCCTACTATGGCTACACCTTC. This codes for CAWSEGQGPYYGYTF.

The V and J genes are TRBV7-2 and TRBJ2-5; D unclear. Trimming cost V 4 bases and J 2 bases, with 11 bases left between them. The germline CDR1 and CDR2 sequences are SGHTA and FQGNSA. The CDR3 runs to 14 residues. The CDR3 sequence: CASSSRRNQETQYF. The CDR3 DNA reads TGTGCCAGCAGCTCACGACGGAATCAAGAGACCCAGTACTTC.

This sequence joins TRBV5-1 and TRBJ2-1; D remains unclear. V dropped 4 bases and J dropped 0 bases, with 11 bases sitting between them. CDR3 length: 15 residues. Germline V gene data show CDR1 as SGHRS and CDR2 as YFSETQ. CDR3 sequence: CASSKGQSSYNEQFF. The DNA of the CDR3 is TGCGCCAGCAGCAAGGGTCAGAGCTCCTACAATGAGCAGTTCTTC. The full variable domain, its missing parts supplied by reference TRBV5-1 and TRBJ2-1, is KAGVTQTPRYLIKTRGQQVTLSCSPISGHRSVSWYQQTPGQGLQFLFEYFSETQRNKGNFPGRFSGRQFSNSRSEMNVSTLELGDSALYLCASSKGQSSYNEQFFGPGTRLTVL.

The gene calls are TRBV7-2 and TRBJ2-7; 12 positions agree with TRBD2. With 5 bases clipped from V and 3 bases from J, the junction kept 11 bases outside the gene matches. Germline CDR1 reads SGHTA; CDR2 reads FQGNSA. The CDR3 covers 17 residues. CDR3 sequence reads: CASSKTRGLAGIYEQYF. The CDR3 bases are TGTGCCAGCAGCAAAACAAGAGGACTAGCGGGGATCTACGAGCAGTACTTC. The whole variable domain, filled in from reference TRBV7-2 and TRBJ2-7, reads GAGVSQSPSNKVTEKGKDVELRCDPISGHTALYWYRQSLGQGLEFLIYFQGNSAPDKSGLPSDRFSAERTGGSVSTLTIQRTQQEDSAVYLCASSKTRGLAGIYEQYFGPGTRLTVT.

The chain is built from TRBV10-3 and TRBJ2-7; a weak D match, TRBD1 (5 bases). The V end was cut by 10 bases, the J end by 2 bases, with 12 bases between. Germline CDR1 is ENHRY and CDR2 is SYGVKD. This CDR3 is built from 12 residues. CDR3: CATRTTTYEQYF. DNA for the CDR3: TGTGCCACAAGGACAACAACCTACGAGCAGTACTTC.

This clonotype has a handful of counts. The CDR3 DNA reads TGTGCCACGGGTCCTGGGACTAGCACCTACAATGAGCAGTTCTTC. This codes for CATGPGTSTYNEQFF. This rearrangement joins TRBV6-1 to TRBJ2-1; 9 nucleotides align to TRBD2. In germline, CDR1 is MNHNS, CDR2 SASEGT. The V and J ends lost 10 bases and 2 bases, in that order; junction bases with no gene match: 9. The CDR3 extends over 15 amino acids.

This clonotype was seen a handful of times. As DNA, the CDR3 is TGTGCCAGTAGGGAGGCAGGGGTAATGAACACTGAAGCTTTCTTT. Protein: CASREAGVMNTEAFF. The chain employs TRBV6-1 and TRBJ1-1; D possibly corresponds to TRBD1 (6 bases). From germline, CDR1 is MNHNS and CDR2 SASEGT. The CDR3 contains 15 residues. V was trimmed by 9 bases and J by 0 bases, leaving 17 bases between them.

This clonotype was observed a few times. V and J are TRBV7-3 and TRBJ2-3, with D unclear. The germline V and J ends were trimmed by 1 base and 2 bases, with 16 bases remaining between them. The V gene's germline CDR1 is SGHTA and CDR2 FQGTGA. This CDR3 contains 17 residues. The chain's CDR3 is CASSLKGRPGATDTQYF. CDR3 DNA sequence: TGTGCCAGCAGCTTAAAAGGCAGGCCAGGAGCCACAGATACGCAGTATTTT.

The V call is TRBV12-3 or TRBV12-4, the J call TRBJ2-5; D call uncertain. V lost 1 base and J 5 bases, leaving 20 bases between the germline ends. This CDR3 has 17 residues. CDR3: CASSLELVGVDGETQYF. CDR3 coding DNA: TGTGCCAGCAGTTTAGAGCTCGTTGGGGTTGACGGGGAGACCCAGTACTTC.

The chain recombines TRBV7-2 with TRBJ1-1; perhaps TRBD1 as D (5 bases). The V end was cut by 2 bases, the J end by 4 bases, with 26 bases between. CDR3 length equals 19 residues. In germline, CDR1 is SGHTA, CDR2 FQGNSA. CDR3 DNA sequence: TGTGCCAGCAGCTTAAAGGGGATCTGGGGGGTCGGTGGGATCACTGAAGCTTTCTTT. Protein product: CASSLKGIWGVGGITEAFF.

In DNA, the CDR3 is TGCGCCAGCAGCCAAGGCACCAGGGAGTCAGATACGCAGTATTTT. The encoded protein is CASSQGTRESDTQYF. This chain uses TRBV4-1 with TRBJ2-3; either TRBD1 or TRBD2 may supply D (5 bases each). Trimming removed 1 base at V and 4 bases at J, with 12 bases between. Germline V gene sequence: CDR1 MGHRA, CDR2 YSYEKL. The CDR3 covers 15 residues.

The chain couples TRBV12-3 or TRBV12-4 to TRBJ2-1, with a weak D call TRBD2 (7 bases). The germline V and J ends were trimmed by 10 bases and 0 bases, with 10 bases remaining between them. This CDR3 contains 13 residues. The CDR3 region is CATGGPSYNEQFF. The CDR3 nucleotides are TGTGCCACCGGGGGGCCCTCCTACAATGAGCAGTTCTTC.

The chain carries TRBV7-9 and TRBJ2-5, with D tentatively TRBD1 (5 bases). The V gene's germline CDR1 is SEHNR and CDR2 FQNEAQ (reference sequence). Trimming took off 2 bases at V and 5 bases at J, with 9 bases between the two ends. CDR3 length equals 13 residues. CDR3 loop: CASSLPWGETQYF. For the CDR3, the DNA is TGTGCCAGCAGCTTACCGTGGGGCGAGACCCAGTACTTC.

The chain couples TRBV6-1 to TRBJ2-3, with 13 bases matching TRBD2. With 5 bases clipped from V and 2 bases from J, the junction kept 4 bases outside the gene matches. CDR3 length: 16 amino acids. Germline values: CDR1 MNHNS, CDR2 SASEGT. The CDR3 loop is CASSKGLAGLTDTQYF. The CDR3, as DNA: TGTGCCAGCAGTAAGGGACTAGCGGGGCTCACAGATACGCAGTATTTT.

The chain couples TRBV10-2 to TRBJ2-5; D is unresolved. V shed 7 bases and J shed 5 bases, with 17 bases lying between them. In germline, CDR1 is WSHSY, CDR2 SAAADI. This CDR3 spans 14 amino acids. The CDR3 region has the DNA TGCGCCAGCACCCAGTCGGGTTCTCGGGAGACCCAGTACTTC. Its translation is CASTQSGSRETQYF.

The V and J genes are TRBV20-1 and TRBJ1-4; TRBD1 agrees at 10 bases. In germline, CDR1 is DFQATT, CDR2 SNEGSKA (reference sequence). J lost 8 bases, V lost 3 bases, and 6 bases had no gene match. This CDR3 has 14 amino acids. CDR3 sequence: CSARRGTGDEKLFF. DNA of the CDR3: TGCAGTGCTAGGAGGGGGACAGGGGACGAAAAACTGTTTTTT.

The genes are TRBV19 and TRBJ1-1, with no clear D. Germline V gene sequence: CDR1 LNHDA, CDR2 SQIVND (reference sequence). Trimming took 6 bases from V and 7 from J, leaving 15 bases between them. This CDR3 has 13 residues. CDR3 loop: CASSLPDVREAFF. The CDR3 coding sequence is TGTGCCAGTAGCTTACCGGACGTTCGTGAAGCTTTCTTT.